The 28 T cell receptor beta chains given below trace back to one sample, sequenced in a study of T cell responses to AZD1222 COVID-19 vaccine. Libraries were prepared by immunoSEQ multiplex PCR; TCRdb keeps only in-frame clonotypes and omits some of them. The table lists 90,000 to 120,000 clones, approximately 86% of them singletons. The specimen comprised peripheral blood, sampled on day 0 of AZD1222 vaccination. The origin of the receptors is an adult in good health.

V is TRBV2 and J is TRBJ2-7; 9 bases are a match to TRBD2. CDR1 is SNHLY, CDR2 FYNNEI, per germline. This CDR3 region has 15 residues. The CDR3 loop reads CVCRGGRANLNEQYF. The DNA of the CDR3 is TGTGTATGTCGAGGCGGGAGGGCTAATCTTAACGAGCAGTACTTC.

The rearrangement uses TRBV9 and TRBJ1-5; TRBD1 matches at 8 bases. V was pared by 1 base and J by 11 bases, with 11 bases of the junction left unmatched. This CDR3 has 15 amino acids. Germline V gene sequence: CDR1 SGDLS, CDR2 YYNGEE. The CDR3 DNA sequence: TGTGCCAGCAGCGTATCGGACAGGGAGGGGGAGTCCCAGCATTTT. It translates to CASSVSDREGESQHF.

The chain combines TRBV21-1 with TRBJ1-1; the tabulated D call, TRBD1, remains unverified against the DNA. TRBV21-1 is assigned pseudogene status. This CDR3 has 15 residues. The CDR3: CASSNLQAADTEAFF. CDR3 nucleotide sequence: TGTGCCAGCTCAAACCTACAGGCCGCGGACACTGAAGCTTTCTTT.

The genes are TRBV2 and TRBJ2-3, with D tentatively TRBD2 (5 bases). From germline, CDR1 is SNHLY and CDR2 FYNNEI. Trimming removed 7 bases at V and 3 bases at J, with 23 bases between. This CDR3 region has 17 residues. CDR3 sequence: CASILRTAGRFTDTQYF. CDR3 nucleotides: TGTGCCAGCATACTTAGGACCGCGGGTCGTTTTACAGATACGCAGTATTTT.

The rearrangement joins TRBV29-1 to TRBJ1-1, with D tentatively TRBD1 (5 bases). The CDR3 spans 12 residues. The germline V and J ends were trimmed by 4 bases and 4 bases, with 10 bases remaining between them. Germline CDR1 is SQVTM and CDR2 is ANQGSEA. CDR3 loop: CSVARQGTEAFF. CDR3 bases: TGCAGCGTTGCCCGGCAGGGCACTGAAGCTTTCTTT.

This clone was counted a single time. V is TRBV18 and J is TRBJ2-3, with 9 nucleotides matching TRBD1. In germline, CDR1 is KGHSH, CDR2 LQKENI. This CDR3 comprises 16 residues. The V and J ends lost 3 bases and 0 bases, in that order; junction bases with no gene match: 4. CDR3 coding DNA: TGTGCCAGCTCACCCCGGGGACAGGGTAGCACAGATACGCAGTATTTT. It yields the protein CASSPRGQGSTDTQYF.

The chain carries TRBV6-6 and TRBJ1-6; D might be TRBD1 (5 bases). CDR3 length: 16 residues. The germline CDR1 and CDR2 sequences are MNHNY and SVGAGI (reference sequence). The V end lost 2 bases, the J end lost 8 bases, and 16 bases lay between the germline ends. The CDR3 loop reads CASSYAEGRGYSPLHF. The CDR3 bases are TGTGCCAGCAGTTACGCAGAGGGGCGCGGATATTCACCCCTCCACTTT.

V usage is TRBV28 and J usage is TRBJ1-5; no firm D call. V gave up 4 bases and J gave up 7 bases, with 8 bases separating them. This CDR3 is 12 amino acids long. Germline CDR1 and CDR2: MDHEN and SYDVKM. The CDR3 spells CASSSLLQPQHF. The CDR3 coding sequence is TGTGCCAGCAGTTCCCTCTTACAGCCCCAGCATTTT.

The gene calls are TRBV5-1 and TRBJ2-5, with a possible D match to TRBD2 (6 bases). The CDR3 spans 16 residues. The ends were cut back, 0 bases at V and 0 bases at J, with 12 bases in the middle. Germline V CDR1 and CDR2: SGHRS, YFSETQ. The CDR3 loop reads CASSLVVAAHQETQYF. The CDR3 bases are TGCGCCAGCAGCTTGGTTGTAGCGGCACACCAAGAGACCCAGTACTTC.

V usage is TRBV2 and J usage is TRBJ2-7; 9 nucleotides line up with TRBD1. J gave up 5 bases and V 4 bases, and 6 bases lay outside the gene matches. Per germline, CDR1 SNHLY and CDR2 FYNNEI. This CDR3 has 14 residues. As DNA, the CDR3 is TGTGCCAGCAGTGCCGGGACAGGGATTCACGAGCAGTACTTC. It encodes CASSAGTGIHEQYF.

A few counts support this clone. This rearrangement joins TRBV30 to TRBJ1-2, with 11 bases aligning to TRBD1. CDR1 GTSNPN and CDR2 SVGIG come from the germline V gene (reference sequence). Losses at the gene ends were 2 bases for V and 4 bases for J; bases not matched to a gene: 3. This CDR3 region has 14 residues. CDR3 residues: CAWSYGTGGYGYTF. DNA for the CDR3: TGTGCCTGGAGTTATGGGACAGGGGGCTATGGCTACACCTTC.

Only a few counts were recorded for this clone. The chain is built from TRBV27 and TRBJ1-2; TRBD1 matches at 7 bases. The CDR3 runs 17 residues. Trimming removed 0 bases from V and 5 bases from J; junction bases left unmatched: 12. Germline V CDR1 and CDR2: MNHEY, SMNVEV (reference sequence). The CDR3 nucleotides read TGTGCCAGCAGTTTATCGTTGCGACAGGGCCCCCGTTATGGCTACACCTTC. This gives the protein CASSLSLRQGPRYGYTF.

The gene calls are TRBV9 and TRBJ2-7; a weak D match, TRBD1 (6 bases). The CDR3 is made up of 16 amino acids. V was clipped by 0 bases and J by 2 bases, with 15 bases between them. CDR1 and CDR2 (germline): SGDLS, YYNGEE. Here the CDR3 DNA reads TGTGCCAGCAGCGTAGAAGGGGGAGACCCAGCCTACGAGCAGTACTTC. Its translation: CASSVEGGDPAYEQYF.

The CDR3 DNA is TGTGCCAGTAGTACTGGACACAGGGGGGCCCAGTACTTC. This encodes CASSTGHRGAQYF. This rearrangement joins TRBV19 to TRBJ2-5, with 8 bases fitting TRBD1. Germline assignment: CDR1 LNHDA and CDR2 SQIVND (reference sequence). The CDR3 runs 13 residues. The V gene end was trimmed by 4 bases and the J gene end by 9 bases; junction bases not matched to a gene: 7.

This chain links TRBV29-1 with TRBJ2-2, with unresolved D. The germline gives CDR1 SQVTM, CDR2 ANQGSEA. V was trimmed by 0 bases and J by 3 bases, leaving 8 bases between them. The CDR3 consists of 14 residues. CDR3 bases: TGCAGCGTTGAAGATCGAGGACACACCGGGGAGCTGTTTTTT. This gives the protein CSVEDRGHTGELFF.

The rearrangement links TRBV3-1 (or the pseudogene TRBV3-2) to TRBJ1-6, with D perhaps TRBD1 (6 bases). The CDR3 loop spans 14 amino acids. The germline V gene has CDR1 LGHDT and CDR2 YNNKEL (reference sequence). The ends were cut back, 8 bases at V and 6 bases at J, with 14 bases in the middle. The chain's CDR3 is CASSRRDTNSPLHF. DNA of the CDR3: TGTGCCAGCTCCCGCAGGGACACTAATTCACCCCTCCACTTT.

This rearrangement joins TRBV4-1 to TRBJ2-1; 10 nucleotides line up with TRBD2. The CDR3 sequence is 19 residues long. CDR1 is MGHRA and CDR2 is YSYEKL in the germline V gene. The junction had 12 bases not matched to a gene; V was cut back by 0 bases and J by 4 bases. CDR3 bases: TGCGCCAGCAGCCAAGATGGGGGTCCCAGCGGGAGGGGATACAATGAGCAGTTCTTC. Translating gives CASSQDGGPSGRGYNEQFF.

J is TRBJ2-7 and V is TRBV14; possible D gene TRBD1, 5 bases. Trimming removed 4 bases from V and 4 bases from J, with 17 bases in between. This CDR3 comprises 15 residues. Germline V lookup: CDR1 SGHDN, CDR2 FVKESK. The CDR3 sequence is CASSRSGFGFYEQYF. CDR3 coding DNA: TGTGCCAGCAGCCGATCAGGGTTTGGGTTTTACGAGCAGTACTTC.

This clone showed up just once. This sequence joins TRBV19 and TRBJ2-7; D might be TRBD1 or TRBD2, each matching 5 bases. The CDR3 contains 14 residues. Deletions cut 4 bases from V and 2 bases from J, with 12 bases between. The germline CDR1 and CDR2 sequences are LNHDA and SQIVND (reference sequence). CDR3 residues: CASSTPGRAYEQYF. CDR3 DNA: TGTGCCAGTAGTACGCCGGGACGGGCCTACGAGCAGTACTTC.

V is TRBV5-1 and J is TRBJ2-7, with D perhaps matching TRBD1 (6 bases). The CDR3 runs to 13 residues. The V gene's germline CDR1 is SGHRS and CDR2 YFSETQ. Trimming took off 3 bases at V and 0 bases at J, with 7 bases between the two ends. The chain's CDR3 is CASSSDSSYEQYF. CDR3 nucleotides: TGCGCCAGCAGCTCGGACAGCTCCTACGAGCAGTACTTC. Drawing the rest from reference TRBV5-1 and TRBJ2-7, the complete variable domain is KAGVTQTPRYLIKTRGQQVTLSCSPISGHRSVSWYQQTPGQGLQFLFEYFSETQRNKGNFPGRFSGRQFSNSRSEMNVSTLELGDSALYLCASSSDSSYEQYFGPGTRLTVT.

V and J are TRBV5-1 and TRBJ2-5, with D perhaps TRBD2 (6 bases). V was shortened by 4 bases and J by 2 bases, with 9 bases between the two germline ends. CDR1 and CDR2 from the germline V gene are SGHRS and YFSETQ. The CDR3 runs to 13 residues. The CDR3 nucleotides read TGCGCCAGCAGCCCCGGGACTCAAGAGACCCAGTACTTC. Its protein product is CASSPGTQETQYF.

The rearrangement joins TRBV19 to TRBJ1-6; no clear D gene. This CDR3 spans 12 amino acids. V lost 9 bases and J lost 9, with 12 bases in between. The V gene's germline CDR1 is LNHDA and CDR2 SQIVND (reference sequence). CDR3 nucleotide sequence: TGTGCCAGCACCCGGGCAAGTTCACCCCTCCACTTT. It yields the protein CASTRASSPLHF.

This chain connects TRBV7-9 to TRBJ2-7; 7 positions match TRBD2. Germline V gene data show CDR1 as SEHNR and CDR2 as FQNEAQ (reference sequence). V shed 7 bases, J shed 7 bases, and the junction held 4 bases outside the gene matches. The CDR3 consists of 11 residues. CDR3 in DNA: TGTGCCAGCACCCCGGGAGGTGAGCAGTACTTC. Its translation is CASTPGGEQYF.

This clone was counted a few times. This rearrangement joins TRBV30 to TRBJ1-6; no firm D call. The CDR3 sequence is 13 residues long. Per the germline V gene, CDR1 is GTSNPN and CDR2 is SVGIG (reference sequence). Trimming took off 7 bases at V and 0 bases at J, with 7 bases between the two ends. The CDR3 nucleotides read TGTGCCTTAGAAAGCTCCTATAATTCACCCCTCCACTTT. It codes for CALESSYNSPLHF.

This sequence joins TRBV28 and TRBJ2-7, with TRBD1 matching over 7 bases. Losses at the gene ends were 4 bases for V and 6 bases for J; bases not matched to a gene: 15. The CDR3 loop spans 16 amino acids. The germline V gene has CDR1 MDHEN and CDR2 SYDVKM. The CDR3 region is CASSSLQGEQAGEQYF. For the CDR3, the DNA is TGTGCCAGCAGTTCCCTCCAGGGGGAGCAGGCCGGCGAGCAGTACTTC.

The chain recombines TRBV27 with TRBJ1-1; D not certain. Trimming removed 2 bases at V and 6 bases at J, with 10 bases between. Germline CDR1 is MNHEY and CDR2 is SMNVEV (reference sequence). This CDR3 is 13 amino acids long. CDR3 region: CASSLLGYSEAFF. The CDR3 bases are TGTGCCAGCAGTTTACTTGGTTATTCTGAAGCTTTCTTT.

This clone has only one observation. This rearrangement joins TRBV3-1 (or the pseudogene TRBV3-2) to TRBJ2-6; no clear D gene. The CDR3 extends over 17 amino acids. V lost 3 bases, J lost 3 bases, and 15 bases lay in between. Per germline, CDR1 LGHDT and CDR2 YNNKEL (reference sequence). Here the CDR3 reads CASSQGSQRYGANVLTF. CDR3 in DNA: TGTGCCAGCAGCCAGGGGTCCCAAAGGTATGGGGCCAACGTCCTGACTTTC.

The CDR3 region is CASSPWGSGELFF. The CDR3 DNA follows: TGTGCCAGCAGCCCGTGGGGATCCGGGGAGCTGTTTTTT. The rearrangement joins TRBV7-6 to TRBJ2-2; D not certain. Trimming removed 5 bases at V and 6 bases at J, with 10 bases between. The CDR3 runs 13 residues. Germline CDR1 and CDR2: SGHVS and FNYEAQ.